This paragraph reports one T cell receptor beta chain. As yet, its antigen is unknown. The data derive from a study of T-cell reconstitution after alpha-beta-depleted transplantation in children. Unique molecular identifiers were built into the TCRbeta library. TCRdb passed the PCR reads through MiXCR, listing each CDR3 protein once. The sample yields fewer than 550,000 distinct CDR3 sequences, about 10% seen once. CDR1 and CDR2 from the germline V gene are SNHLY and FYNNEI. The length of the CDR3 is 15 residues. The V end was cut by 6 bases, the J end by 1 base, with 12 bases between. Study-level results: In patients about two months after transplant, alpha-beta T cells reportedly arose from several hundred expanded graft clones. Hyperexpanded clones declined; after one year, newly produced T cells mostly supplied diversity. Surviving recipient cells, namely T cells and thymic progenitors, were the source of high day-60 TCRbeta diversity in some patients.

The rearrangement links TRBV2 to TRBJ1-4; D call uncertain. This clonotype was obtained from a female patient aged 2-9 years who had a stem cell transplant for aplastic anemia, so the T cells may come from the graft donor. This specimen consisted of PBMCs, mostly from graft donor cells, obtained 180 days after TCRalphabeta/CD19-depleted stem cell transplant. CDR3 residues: CASRAAEGTNEKLFF. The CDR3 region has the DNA TGTGCCAGCAGGGCAGCGGAGGGAACTAATGAAAAACTGTTTTTT.